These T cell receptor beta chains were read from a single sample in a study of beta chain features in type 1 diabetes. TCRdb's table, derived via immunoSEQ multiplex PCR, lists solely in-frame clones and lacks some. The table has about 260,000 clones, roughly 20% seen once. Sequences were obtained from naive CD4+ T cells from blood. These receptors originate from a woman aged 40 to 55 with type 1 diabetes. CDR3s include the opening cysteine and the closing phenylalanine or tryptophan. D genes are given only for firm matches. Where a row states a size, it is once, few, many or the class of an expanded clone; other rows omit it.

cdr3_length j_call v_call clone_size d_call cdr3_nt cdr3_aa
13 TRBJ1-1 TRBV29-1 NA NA TGCAGCGTGGCCCTGGGGGCCAACACTGAAGCTTTCTTT CSVALGANTEAFF
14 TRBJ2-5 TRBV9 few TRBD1 TGTGCCAGCAGCCTAGGGACAGCCCAAGAGACCCAGTACTTC CASSLGTAQETQYF
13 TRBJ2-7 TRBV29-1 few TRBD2 TGCAGCGTAGGGACTAGCGGATCCTACGAGCAGTACTTC CSVGTSGSYEQYF
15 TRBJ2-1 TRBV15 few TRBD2 TGTGCCACCAAACGGGGATCGGCGGGAGATTATGAGCAGTTCTTC CATKRGSAGDYEQFF
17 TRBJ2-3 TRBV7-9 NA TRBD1 TGTGCCAGCAGCACCTGGGGGAATACAGGGGGCACAGATACGCAGTATTTT CASSTWGNTGGTDTQYF
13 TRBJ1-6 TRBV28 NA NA TGTGCCAGCAGCCGCGGACATCCTTCACCCCTCCACTTT CASSRGHPSPLHF
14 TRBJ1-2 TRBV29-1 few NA TGCAGCGTTGAAGTTGGCTTCCCTAACTATGGCTACACCTTC CSVEVGFPNYGYTF
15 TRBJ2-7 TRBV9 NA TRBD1 TGTGCCAGCAGCCCTCTCGGACAGGGTACGGGCGAGCAGTACTTC CASSPLGQGTGEQYF
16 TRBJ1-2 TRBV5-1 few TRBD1 TGCGCCAGCGGACCCCCGGGACAGGGGATGCCTTATGGCTACACCTTC CASGPPGQGMPYGYTF
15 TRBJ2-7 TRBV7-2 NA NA TGTGCCAGCAGCTTTGGGGGAGGTCCCCAATACGAGCAGTACTTC CASSFGGGPQYEQYF
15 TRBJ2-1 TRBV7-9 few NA TGTGCCAGCAGCTTAGTTTGGCAGGGAAAGAATGAGCAGTTCTTC CASSLVWQGKNEQFF
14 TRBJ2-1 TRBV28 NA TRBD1 TGTGCCAGCAGTTTAGCTGGACAGGGGAATGAGCAGTTCTTC CASSLAGQGNEQFF
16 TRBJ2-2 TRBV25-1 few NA TGTGCCAGCAGTGAAGCGAAGCGGCCCTACACCGGGGAGCTGTTTTTT CASSEAKRPYTGELFF
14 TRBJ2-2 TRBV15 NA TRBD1 TGTGCCACCAGCAGAGGACAGGGCACCGGGGAGCTGTTTTTT CATSRGQGTGELFF
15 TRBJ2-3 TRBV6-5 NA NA TGTGCCAGCAGCCTACGGGGAACCGCCACAGATACGCAGTATTTT CASSLRGTATDTQYF
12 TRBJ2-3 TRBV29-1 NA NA TGCAGCGCTGACAGAACCACAGATACGCAGTATTTT CSADRTTDTQYF
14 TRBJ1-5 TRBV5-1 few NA TGCGCCAGCAGCTTGGAGGGGAGCAATCAGCCCCAGCATTTT CASSLEGSNQPQHF
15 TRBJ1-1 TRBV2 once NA TGTGCCAGCAGTCCCCGGACATCTATGAACACTGAAGCTTTCTTT CASSPRTSMNTEAFF
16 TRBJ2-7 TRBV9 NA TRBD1 TGTGCCAGCAGCTCAAATCCCGGGACAGGATACTACGAGCAGTACTTC CASSSNPGTGYYEQYF
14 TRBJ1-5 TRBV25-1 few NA TGTGCCAGCAGTGCCGGAGGTAGCAATCAGCCCCAGCATTTT CASSAGGSNQPQHF
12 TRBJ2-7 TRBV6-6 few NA TGTGCCAGCGGTGCCAGGGCCTACGAGCAGTACTTC CASGARAYEQYF
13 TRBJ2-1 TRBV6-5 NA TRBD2 TGTGCCAGCATGGCTAGCGGCACCGATGAGCAGTTCTTC CASMASGTDEQFF
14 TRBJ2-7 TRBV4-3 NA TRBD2 TGCGCCAGCAGCCAAGATCCTAGCGGGGGGGAGCAGTACTTC CASSQDPSGGEQYF
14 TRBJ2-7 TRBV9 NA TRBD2 TGTGCCAGCAGCGTACGTGGGGGGGAGGGCGAGCAGTACTTC CASSVRGGEGEQYF
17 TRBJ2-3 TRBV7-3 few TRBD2 TGTGCCAGCAGTTCCGTGGGAGCGGGGGGGCCGGCAGATACGCAGTATTTT CASSSVGAGGPADTQYF
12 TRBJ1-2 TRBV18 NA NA TGTGCCAGCTCACCGATCCGGGAGTCCTACACCTTC CASSPIRESYTF
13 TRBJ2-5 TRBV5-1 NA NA TGCGCCAGCGGAAACCAAGGGGGAGAGACCCAGTACTTC CASGNQGGETQYF
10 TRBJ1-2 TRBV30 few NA TGTGCCTTAGAGAACTATGGCTACACCTTC CALENYGYTF
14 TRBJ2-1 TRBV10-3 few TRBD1 TGTGCCTCGCGTTTGGGACAGGGGAACAATGAGCAGTTCTTC CASRLGQGNNEQFF
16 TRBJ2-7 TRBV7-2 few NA TGTGCCAGCAGCTCCAGGGGCCAGGGGATGCCCTACGAGCAGTACTTC CASSSRGQGMPYEQYF
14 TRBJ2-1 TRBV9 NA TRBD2 TGTGCCAGCAGCGTGCGGGAGCACGACAATGAGCAGTTCTTC CASSVREHDNEQFF
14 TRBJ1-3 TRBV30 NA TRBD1 TGTGCCTGGACCCCTGGACAGGGTGTCAGGGTCATATATTTT CAWTPGQGVRVIYF
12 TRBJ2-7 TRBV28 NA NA TGTGCCTGCGGACAGCTCAGGGACGAGCAGTACTTC CACGQLRDEQYF
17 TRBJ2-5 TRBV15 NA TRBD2 TGTGCCACCAGCAAGGGTGGTACTAGCGGGAAACAGGAGACCCAGTACTTC CATSKGGTSGKQETQYF
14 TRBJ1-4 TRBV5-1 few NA TGCGCCAGCCGGGAGGGAGATGCTAATGAAAAACTGTTTTTT CASREGDANEKLFF
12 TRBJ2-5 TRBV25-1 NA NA TGTGCCAGCACAGGGTACGGAGAGACCCAGTACTTC CASTGYGETQYF
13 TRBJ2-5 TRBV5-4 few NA TGTGCCAGCAGCTTGAGAGGGTCAGAGACCCAGTACTTC CASSLRGSETQYF
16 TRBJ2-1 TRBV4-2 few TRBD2 TGTGCCAGCACCCCCTTGACTAGCGGGGTCTACAATGAGCAGTTCTTC CASTPLTSGVYNEQFF
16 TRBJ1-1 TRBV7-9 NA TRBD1 TGTGCCAGCAGCTTCCAAGGACAGGCCGTGAACACTGAAGCTTTCTTT CASSFQGQAVNTEAFF
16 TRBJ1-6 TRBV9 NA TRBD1 TGTGCCAGCAGCGGGGGGAACAGGGGGCAGAATTCACCCCTCCACTTT CASSGGNRGQNSPLHF